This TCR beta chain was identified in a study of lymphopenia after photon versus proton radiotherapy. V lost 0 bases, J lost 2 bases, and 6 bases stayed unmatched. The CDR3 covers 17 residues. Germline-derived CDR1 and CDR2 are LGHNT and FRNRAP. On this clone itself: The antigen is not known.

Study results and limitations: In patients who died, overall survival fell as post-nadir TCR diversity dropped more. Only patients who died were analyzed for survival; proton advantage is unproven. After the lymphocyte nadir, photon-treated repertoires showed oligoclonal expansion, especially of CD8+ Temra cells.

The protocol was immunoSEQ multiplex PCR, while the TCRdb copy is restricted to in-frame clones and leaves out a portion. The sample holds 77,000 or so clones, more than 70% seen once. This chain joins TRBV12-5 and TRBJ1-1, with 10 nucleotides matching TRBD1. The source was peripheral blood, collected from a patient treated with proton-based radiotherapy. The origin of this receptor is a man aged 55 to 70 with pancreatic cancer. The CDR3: CASGLVQRDRGNTEAFF. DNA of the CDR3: TGTGCTAGTGGTTTGGTACAACGGGACAGGGGTAACACTGAAGCTTTCTTT.